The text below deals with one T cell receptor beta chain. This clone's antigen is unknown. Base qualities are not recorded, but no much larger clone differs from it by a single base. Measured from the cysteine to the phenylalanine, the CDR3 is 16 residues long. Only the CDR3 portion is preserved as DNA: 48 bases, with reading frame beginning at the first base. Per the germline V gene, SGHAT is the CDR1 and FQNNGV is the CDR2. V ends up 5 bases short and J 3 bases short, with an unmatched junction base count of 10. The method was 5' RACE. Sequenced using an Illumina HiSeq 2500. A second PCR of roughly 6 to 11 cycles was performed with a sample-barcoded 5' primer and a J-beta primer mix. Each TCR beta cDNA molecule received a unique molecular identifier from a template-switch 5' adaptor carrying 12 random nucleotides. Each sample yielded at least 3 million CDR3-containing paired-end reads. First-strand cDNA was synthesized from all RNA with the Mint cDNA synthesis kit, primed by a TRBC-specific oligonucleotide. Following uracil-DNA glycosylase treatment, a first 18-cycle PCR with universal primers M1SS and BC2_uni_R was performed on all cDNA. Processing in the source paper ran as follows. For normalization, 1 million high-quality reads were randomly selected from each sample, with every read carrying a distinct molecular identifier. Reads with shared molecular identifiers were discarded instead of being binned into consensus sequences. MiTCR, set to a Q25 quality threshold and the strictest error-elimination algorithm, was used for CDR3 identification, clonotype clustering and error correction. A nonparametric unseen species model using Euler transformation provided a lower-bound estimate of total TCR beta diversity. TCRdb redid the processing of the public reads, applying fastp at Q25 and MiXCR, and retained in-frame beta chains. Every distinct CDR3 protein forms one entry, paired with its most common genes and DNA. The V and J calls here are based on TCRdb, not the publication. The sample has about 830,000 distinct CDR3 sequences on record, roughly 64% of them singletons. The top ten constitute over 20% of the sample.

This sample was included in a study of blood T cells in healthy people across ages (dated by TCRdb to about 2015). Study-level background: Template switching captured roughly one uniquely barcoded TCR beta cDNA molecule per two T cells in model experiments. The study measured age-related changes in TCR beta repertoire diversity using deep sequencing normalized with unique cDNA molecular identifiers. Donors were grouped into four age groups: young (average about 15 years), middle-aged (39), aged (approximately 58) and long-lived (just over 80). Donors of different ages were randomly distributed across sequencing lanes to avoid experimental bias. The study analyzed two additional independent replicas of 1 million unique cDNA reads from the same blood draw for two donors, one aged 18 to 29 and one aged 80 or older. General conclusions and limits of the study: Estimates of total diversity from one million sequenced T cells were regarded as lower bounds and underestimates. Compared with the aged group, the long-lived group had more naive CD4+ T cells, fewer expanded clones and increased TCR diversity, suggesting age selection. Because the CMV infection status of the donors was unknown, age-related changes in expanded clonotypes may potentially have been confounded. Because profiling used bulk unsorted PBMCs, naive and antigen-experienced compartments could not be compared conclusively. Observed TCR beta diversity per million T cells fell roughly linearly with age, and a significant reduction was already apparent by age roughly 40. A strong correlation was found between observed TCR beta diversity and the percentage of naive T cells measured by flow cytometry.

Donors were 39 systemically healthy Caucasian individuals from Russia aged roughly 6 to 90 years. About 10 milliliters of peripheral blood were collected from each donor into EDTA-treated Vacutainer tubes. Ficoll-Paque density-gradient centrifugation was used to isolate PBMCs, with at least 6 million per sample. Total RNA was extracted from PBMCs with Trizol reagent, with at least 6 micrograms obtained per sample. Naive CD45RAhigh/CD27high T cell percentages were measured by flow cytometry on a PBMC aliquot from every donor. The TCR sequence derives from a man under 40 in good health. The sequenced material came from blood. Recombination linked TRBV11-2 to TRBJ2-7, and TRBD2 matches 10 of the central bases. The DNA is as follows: TGTGCCAGCAGCCGTCTCCTAGCGGGGGAGAACTACGAGCAGTACTTC. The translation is CASSRLLAGENYEQYF.